This TCR beta chain was sequenced for a study of regulatory T cells in long-lasting Graves disease. Study summary: Graves' cases, newly diagnosed, had used antithyroid drugs under 3 months.

As to time point: newly diagnosed GD, antithyroid drugs for less than 3 months. There was RNA extracted from PBMCs, and the TCR library was made from it. From each patient, nine milliliters of peripheral blood was drawn and collected into an EDTA anticoagulant tube. iRepertoire HTBI primers and Arm-PCR of CDR3 regions built TCR beta libraries. One entry per CDR3 protein, called by TCRdb with MiXCR from the multiplex PCR reads. Here the sample spans almost 450,000 distinct CDR3 sequences, roughly 17% being singletons. The table lists this clonotype with many counts. Its antigen is as yet unknown. This CDR3 spans 15 amino acids. CDR1 is SEHNR and CDR2 is FQNEAQ in the germline V gene (reference sequence). The trim removed 1 base at V and 6 bases at J, leaving 5 bases unmatched. Study-level findings and limits: Less diverse TCR repertoires were seen in persistent Graves' patients than in newly diagnosed ones.

These data also formed part of another study, on T cells in Graves' hyperthyroidism and ophthalmopathy. From that paper: Ophthalmopathy was identified by the model a median around 6.9 months ahead of onset.

This receptor was identified in a woman in her twenties or thirties with Graves disease. The sequences come from peripheral blood mononuclear cells (PBMCs), collected at new diagnosis, from a patient treated with antithyroid drugs. The rearrangement joins TRBV7-9 to TRBJ1-2; 10 positions agree with TRBD1. The CDR3 sequence: CASSLDRDRGDGYTF. CDR3 nucleotide sequence: TGTGCCAGCAGCTTAGACCGGGACAGGGGCGATGGCTACACCTTC.